Given below is one T cell receptor (beta chain) in context. This specimen comes from a study of shared clonotypes between healthy human individuals. The CDR3 runs to 15 residues. Germline V gene sequence: CDR1 SGHRS, CDR2 YFSETQ. Deletions cut 5 bases from V and 1 base from J, with 15 bases between. Every subset's genomic DNA went evenly onto several immunoSEQ plates. The data were produced by immunoSEQ multiplex PCR, yet TCRdb's version contains in-frame clones alone and is incomplete. The sample has approximately 2.1 million clones, more than 80% seen once; the top ten hold 0.39%. Donors had no recently reported acute infections or vaccinations and were HIV-negative.

This TCR came from a man between 18 and 35 years old in good health. Some clones in this sample may be carry-over from other donors' samples. The V gene is TRBV5-1, the J gene TRBJ1-1; D is ambiguous. Sequences were obtained from naive CD4+ T cells from PBMCs. Subset defined: CD45RA+ positively selected. The CDR3 sequence is CASRAYGETNTEAFF. In nucleotides, the CDR3 is TGCGCCAGCAGAGCTTATGGGGAAACGAACACTGAAGCTTTCTTT.